This TCR beta chain was documented in a study of blood T cell repertoires in COVID-19. At the level of the study: COVID-19 samples from acute and convalescent phases originated in the United States, Italy and Spain. The cDNA or gDNA used as material had been derived from T cells, B-cell-depleted T cells, or PBMCs.

The CDR3 has 13 residues. CDR1 SNHLY and CDR2 FYNNEI come from the germline V gene. V shed 7 bases and J shed 8 bases, with 14 bases lying between them. Per the original data handling: Amplification of reference gene primers provided the estimated nucleated cell counts. This table comes from immunoSEQ multiplex PCR, and its TCRdb copy is limited to in-frame clones, with some not included. Clone size and V and J calls were adopted from that table, with D and trimming inferred from the DNA. The data hold some 520,000 clones, with 89% observed a single time. The clonotype comes from a young man with COVID-19, enrolled during active disease. The sample was peripheral blood. This chain joins TRBV2 and TRBJ1-4, with D tentatively TRBD1 (6 bases). This chain's CDR3 is CASKVQGTEKLFF. The CDR3 bases are TGTGCCAGCAAGGTCCAGGGGACCGAAAAACTGTTTTTT.